The sequence of this T cell receptor (beta chain) was determined in a study of graft-versus-host responses after intestinal transplantation. Study background: Recipients received multivisceral, liver-intestinal, or isolated intestinal transplants. Recipients across the board were started on anti-thymocyte globulin induction, then kept on tacrolimus and steroids for around 3 years.

This CDR3 is built from 15 residues. Trimming at V came to 0 bases and at J to 3 bases, leaving 2 bases not matched to a gene. Germline CDR1 is SEHNR and CDR2 is FQNEAQ (reference sequence). The data were produced by immunoSEQ multiplex PCR, yet TCRdb's version contains in-frame clones alone and is incomplete. The repertoire holds 11,000 to 15,000 clones, with about 94% as singletons. Study results and limitations: GvH clones were found in recipient marrow; some appeared first in ileum or blood. HvG clone declines early post-transplant were associated with peak circulating GvH levels.

As concerns this clone: Its specificity is not known.

The receptor's source is a human patient who received an intestinal transplant, so some T cells may come from the graft donor. Sequences were derived from PBMCs, sampled 9 days after transplant. The chain recombines TRBV7-9 with TRBJ1-5, with 7 nucleotides matching TRBD1. For the CDR3, the DNA is TGTGCCAGCAGCTTAGCGACAGGGATCAATCAGCCCCAGCATTTT. Translated, it gives CASSLATGINQPQHF.